This note documents a single TCR beta chain sequence. These data come from a study of CD8 T cells in Susac syndrome. Random hexamers were used to reverse transcribe the RNA input (roughly 0.5 to 1 ug). TCRdb reanalysed the immunoSEQ multiplex PCR reads using MiXCR and keeps one entry per CDR3 protein. The sample contains under 200,000 distinct CDR3 sequences, approximately 94% of which appear only once. The V gene's germline CDR1 is LNHDA and CDR2 SQIVND (reference sequence). This CDR3 region has 16 residues. The trim removed 4 bases at V and 9 bases at J, leaving 14 bases unmatched. The authors negatively isolated CD8+ and CD4+ T cells and FACS-enriched TEMRA cells.

The chain recombines TRBV19 with TRBJ2-1; TRBD2 agrees at 8 bases. The clonotype comes from a human donor with Susac syndrome. Material for sequencing was CD4+ T cells from PBMCs. Here the CDR3 reads CASSTAGLEKGSEQFF. For the CDR3, the DNA is TGTGCCAGTAGTACGGCGGGACTAGAAAAGGGGAGTGAGCAGTTCTTC.